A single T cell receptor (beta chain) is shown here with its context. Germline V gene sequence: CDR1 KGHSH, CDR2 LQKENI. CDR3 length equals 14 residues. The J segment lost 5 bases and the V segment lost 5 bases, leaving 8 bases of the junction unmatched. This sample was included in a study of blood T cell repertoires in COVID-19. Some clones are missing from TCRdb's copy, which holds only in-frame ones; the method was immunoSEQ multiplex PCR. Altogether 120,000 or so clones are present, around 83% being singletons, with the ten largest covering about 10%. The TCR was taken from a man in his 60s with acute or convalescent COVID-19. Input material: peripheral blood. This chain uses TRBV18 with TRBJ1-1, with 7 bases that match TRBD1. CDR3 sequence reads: CASSSLAGGTEAFF. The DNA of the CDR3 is TGTGCCAGCTCATCGCTGGCAGGGGGGACTGAAGCTTTCTTT.